Listed below are T cell receptor beta chains from one sample, sequenced in a study of blood T cell repertoires in COVID-19. Some clones are missing from TCRdb's copy, which holds only in-frame ones; the method was immunoSEQ multiplex PCR. This table holds about 75,000 clones, 88% found once. Specimen: peripheral blood. These receptors were obtained from a human donor in a cohort sampled during active COVID-19. Both conserved end residues are part of each CDR3. Fields, in order: V gene, clone size, J gene, D gene, CDR3 protein, CDR3 DNA. A D gene is named only where the DNA matches it firmly. Size values are once, few and many counts, or a class for expanded clones, and some rows have none.

v_call: TRBV4-3
clone_size: NA
j_call: TRBJ2-4
d_call: TRBD1
cdr3_aa: CASSQDWGTAENIQYF
cdr3_nt: TGCGCCAGCAGCCAAGATTGGGGGACAGCCGAAAACATTCAGTACTTC

v_call: TRBV25-1
clone_size: once
j_call: TRBJ2-2
d_call: TRBD1
cdr3_aa: CASRKTGGDTGELFF
cdr3_nt: TGTGCCAGCAGAAAGACAGGGGGTGACACCGGGGAGCTGTTTTTT

v_call: TRBV11-2
clone_size: NA
j_call: TRBJ2-2
d_call: NA
cdr3_aa: CASSYPLGRGKGTGELFF
cdr3_nt: TGTGCCAGCAGTTACCCCCTCGGACGGGGGAAGGGCACCGGGGAGCTGTTTTTT

v_call: TRBV6-2/TRBV6-3
clone_size: NA
j_call: TRBJ1-6
d_call: NA
cdr3_aa: CASSYEGSPLHF
cdr3_nt: TGTGCCAGCAGTTACGAGGGATCACCCCTCCACTTT

v_call: TRBV20-1
clone_size: NA
j_call: TRBJ2-1
d_call: NA
cdr3_aa: CSASSASVKVNEQFF
cdr3_nt: TGCAGTGCTAGTAGTGCTAGCGTCAAGGTCAATGAGCAGTTCTTC

v_call: TRBV30
clone_size: NA
j_call: TRBJ1-1
d_call: TRBD1
cdr3_aa: CAWSGQVNTEAFF
cdr3_nt: TGTGCCTGGAGCGGACAGGTGAACACTGAAGCTTTCTTT

v_call: TRBV19
clone_size: NA
j_call: TRBJ2-1
d_call: NA
cdr3_aa: CASSIVDRDPYNEQFF
cdr3_nt: TGTGCCAGTAGTATAGTAGACAGAGACCCCTACAATGAGCAGTTCTTC

v_call: TRBV28
clone_size: NA
j_call: TRBJ1-2
d_call: NA
cdr3_aa: CASSLKGSGGYTF
cdr3_nt: TGTGCCAGCAGTTTAAAGGGGTCTGGAGGCTACACCTTC

v_call: TRBV2
clone_size: once
j_call: TRBJ2-1
d_call: NA
cdr3_aa: CASSASFEQFF
cdr3_nt: TGTGCCAGCAGTGCGAGTTTTGAGCAGTTCTTC

v_call: TRBV11-3
clone_size: NA
j_call: TRBJ1-5
d_call: TRBD1
cdr3_aa: CASSPLPGQGENFGNQPQHF
cdr3_nt: TGTGCCAGCAGCCCCCTTCCGGGACAGGGGGAAAATTTTGGCAATCAGCCCCAGCATTTT

v_call: TRBV10-3
clone_size: NA
j_call: TRBJ2-3
d_call: NA
cdr3_aa: CAIRLQGSTDTQYF
cdr3_nt: TGTGCCATCAGATTACAGGGTTCCACAGATACGCAGTATTTT

v_call: TRBV5-5
clone_size: NA
j_call: TRBJ1-1
d_call: NA
cdr3_aa: CASSLAAGVTEAFF
cdr3_nt: TGTGCCAGCAGCTTGGCCGCAGGGGTAACTGAAGCTTTCTTT

v_call: TRBV7-2
clone_size: NA
j_call: TRBJ1-1
d_call: NA
cdr3_aa: CASSYDRMAEAFF
cdr3_nt: TGTGCCAGCAGCTACGACAGGATGGCTGAAGCTTTCTTT

v_call: TRBV6-6
clone_size: NA
j_call: TRBJ1-1
d_call: TRBD1
cdr3_aa: CASSANRGQMNTEAFF
cdr3_nt: TGTGCCAGCAGTGCCAACAGGGGCCAAATGAACACTGAAGCTTTCTTT

v_call: TRBV2
clone_size: once
j_call: TRBJ2-3
d_call: TRBD2
cdr3_aa: CASSDGFGLAGGKGTDTQYF
cdr3_nt: TGTGCCAGCAGTGATGGGTTTGGACTAGCGGGAGGTAAAGGGACAGATACGCAGTATTTT

v_call: TRBV5-1
clone_size: NA
j_call: TRBJ2-1
d_call: TRBD2
cdr3_aa: CASSLAGGAYNEQFF
cdr3_nt: TGCGCCAGCAGCTTGGCGGGGGGGGCCTACAATGAGCAGTTCTTC

v_call: TRBV18
clone_size: once
j_call: TRBJ1-2
d_call: TRBD1
cdr3_aa: CASSPPTDRDGYTF
cdr3_nt: TGTGCCAGCTCACCACCCACGGACAGGGATGGCTACACCTTC

v_call: TRBV19
clone_size: NA
j_call: TRBJ1-2
d_call: NA
cdr3_aa: CASRPGWGLGNYGYTF
cdr3_nt: TGTGCCAGTAGACCAGGCTGGGGGCTTGGTAACTATGGCTACACCTTC

v_call: TRBV10-3
clone_size: NA
j_call: TRBJ1-1
d_call: NA
cdr3_aa: CAISESPGNTEAFF
cdr3_nt: TGTGCCATCAGTGAGTCTCCGGGAAACACTGAAGCTTTCTTT

v_call: TRBV3-1/TRBV3-2
clone_size: NA
j_call: TRBJ2-7
d_call: TRBD2
cdr3_aa: CASRGEGRVGEQYF
cdr3_nt: TGTGCCAGCAGGGGGGAGGGCCGGGTCGGAGAGCAGTACTTC

v_call: TRBV9
clone_size: few
j_call: TRBJ2-1
d_call: NA
cdr3_aa: CASSVAGDWSYNEQFF
cdr3_nt: TGTGCCAGCAGCGTAGCGGGGGATTGGTCCTACAATGAGCAGTTCTTC

v_call: TRBV18
clone_size: NA
j_call: TRBJ2-1
d_call: TRBD2
cdr3_aa: CASSRTSTNNEQFF
cdr3_nt: TGTGCCAGCTCCCGGACTAGTACCAACAATGAGCAGTTCTTC

v_call: TRBV7-9
clone_size: NA
j_call: TRBJ2-3
d_call: TRBD2
cdr3_aa: CASSLGLAGGPGDTQYF
cdr3_nt: TGTGCCAGCAGCCTAGGACTAGCGGGAGGGCCGGGAGATACGCAGTATTTT

v_call: TRBV3-1/TRBV3-2
clone_size: few
j_call: TRBJ2-7
d_call: TRBD2
cdr3_aa: CASSPISGGPYEQYF
cdr3_nt: TGTGCCAGCAGCCCGATTAGCGGGGGCCCCTACGAGCAGTACTTC

v_call: TRBV7-9
clone_size: NA
j_call: TRBJ2-5
d_call: TRBD1
cdr3_aa: CASSSRQGGETQYF
cdr3_nt: TGTGCCAGCAGCTCTAGACAGGGCGGCGAGACCCAGTACTTC

v_call: TRBV28
clone_size: NA
j_call: TRBJ2-1
d_call: TRBD2
cdr3_aa: CASRWTLAGVNEQFF
cdr3_nt: TGTGCCAGCAGATGGACCCTAGCGGGGGTAAATGAGCAGTTCTTC

v_call: TRBV5-6
clone_size: NA
j_call: TRBJ2-5
d_call: TRBD1
cdr3_aa: CASSEAGQGQETQYF
cdr3_nt: TGTGCCAGCAGCGAAGCTGGACAGGGACAAGAGACCCAGTACTTC

v_call: TRBV23-1
clone_size: NA
j_call: TRBJ2-7
d_call: TRBD1
cdr3_aa: CASSQSRTGSPSSYEQYF
cdr3_nt: TGCGCCAGCAGTCAATCACGGACAGGCTCCCCGAGCTCCTACGAGCAGTACTTC

v_call: TRBV6-5
clone_size: NA
j_call: TRBJ2-3
d_call: TRBD2
cdr3_aa: CASGGTSGNSDTQYF
cdr3_nt: TGTGCCAGCGGAGGGACTAGCGGGAATTCAGATACGCAGTATTTT

v_call: TRBV7-9
clone_size: NA
j_call: TRBJ2-2
d_call: TRBD1
cdr3_aa: CASSLTGTGNTGELFF
cdr3_nt: TGTGCCAGCAGCTTAACCGGGACAGGGAACACCGGGGAGCTGTTTTTT